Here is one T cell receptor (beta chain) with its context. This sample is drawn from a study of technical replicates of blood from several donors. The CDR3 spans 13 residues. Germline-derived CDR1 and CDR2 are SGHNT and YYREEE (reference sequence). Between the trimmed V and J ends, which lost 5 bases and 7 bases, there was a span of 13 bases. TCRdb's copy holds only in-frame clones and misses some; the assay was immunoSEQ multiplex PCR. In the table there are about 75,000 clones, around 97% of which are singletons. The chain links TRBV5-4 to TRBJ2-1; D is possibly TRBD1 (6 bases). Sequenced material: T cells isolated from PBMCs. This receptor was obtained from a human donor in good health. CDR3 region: CASSLDRRNEQFF. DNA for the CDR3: TGTGCCAGCAGTTTAGACAGGAGGAATGAGCAGTTCTTC.